The present entry profiles one T cell receptor beta chain with its context. Its antigen remains unidentified. No quality values exist for individual bases; no much larger clone is one base distant. Using the deep immunoSEQ assay, multiplex PCR amplified TCR CDR3 regions from genomic DNA. Extracted genomic DNA from each cell subset was spread evenly across all wells of several immunoSEQ 96-well plates, with each plate serving as a replicate. Each replicate PCR for sorted subsets received around 0.2 ug genomic DNA, equal to about 30,000 T cell genomes. The purified libraries were quantified using a Qubit 3.0 fluorometer, sized with a Bioanalyzer 2100, and then quantified again using the KAPA Library Quantification kit. A separate single-read 150-cycle Illumina NextSeq 550 flow cell was used to sequence each immunoSEQ 96-well plate. Under the source paper's analysis protocol: Because the immunoSEQ output held only junctional sequences and lacked quality scores, the filtering could not match the filtering applied to full-length reads. To assign V/J genes and CDR3, sequences were annotated using PyIR, a Python wrapper for IgBLAST v1.9, with IMGT germline references. Reads with weak V/J assignments (E-value above 1e-6), missing CDR3, stop codons, out-of-frame junctions, or ambiguous translated residues were removed. V3J clonotypes were defined as sequences sharing the same inferred V gene, J gene, and CDR3 amino acid sequence. Percentage overlap between repertoires was computed as shared unique clonotypes divided by the size of the smaller repertoire. RTK rarefaction, the Chao1 estimator, and Recon v2.1 estimates of unobserved clonotypes were used to assess repertoire richness. Generation probabilities for all TCRbeta clonotypes obtained by the gDNA method from a handful of donors were computed using OLGA. Here the immuneACCESS table is served through TCRdb, limited to in-frame sequences with V and J called. Missing clones are a known gap in these copies; in checked studies unresolved V genes cover under half, and the rest lacks a known reason. V, J and clone size reflect that table, while D and trimming were determined from the DNA. This sample has over 950,000 clones in its table, and around 77% of those were observed once. The top ten hold about 0.89% of the sample.

The donors were healthy, HIV-negative adults who had no recently reported acute infections or vaccinations. Only Caucasian adults living in Nashville, Tennessee, USA were represented among the donors. CD4+ T cells were enriched through magnetic negative selection, after which naive cells were positively selected on CD45RA and the remaining negative fraction served as the memory subset. Blood was collected by leukapheresis, and PBMCs were isolated by Ficoll-Histopaque density gradient centrifugation and then cryopreserved in liquid nitrogen vapor phase. Analytical flow cytometry was used to check the purity and quantity of every magnetically sorted T cell population. Genomic DNA was isolated from each sorted fraction and quantified by UV absorbance on a Nanodrop 2000c. The data derive from a study of shared clonotypes between healthy human individuals (TCRdb year 2020). Concerning the study at large: The cohort comprised two women and three men aged 18 to 49 years. Blood TCR repertoires of five healthy adults were deeply sequenced to estimate repertoire size and the extent of clonotype sharing between individuals. Leukapheresis yielded between about 0.9 and 9 billion PBMCs per donor. For each donor, three plates each were used for CD4 naive and CD4 memory, two plates were used for CD8 naive, and one plate was used for CD8 memory. To increase sequencing depth and limit assay-specific biases, different laboratories used diverse techniques to prepare libraries and sequence TCR repertoires.

The cysteine opens and the phenylalanine closes a CDR3 of 14 amino acids. This entry keeps only the CDR3 DNA: 42 bases, framed from base 1. CDR1 and CDR2 (MNHNY, SVGAGI) derive from the germline V gene (reference sequence). V is reduced by 6 bases and J by 9 bases, leaving a spacing of 18 bases between them. The study at large found these results: Sharing across a few donors was observed for about 4.8% of naive CD4, less than 4% of naive CD8, over 2% of memory CD4, and about 0.38% of memory CD8 clonotypes. Compared with non-shared clonotypes, clonotypes shared by all four sorted-subset donors had higher generation probabilities. Because the study included a small number of donors, the genetic and exposure-history diversity represented was limited. Pairwise subsampling led to the expectation that sequencing depth would affect the degree of clonotype sharing among donors. Naive subsets generally had larger estimated clonotype richness than memory subsets. Even with the large sequencing depth, rarefaction of the sorted-subset datasets indicated that sequencing was incomplete. Sampling was restricted to blood, and TCR repertoires in tissues likely differ from the TCR repertoires found in blood.

The source material was memory CD4+ T cells from PBMCs. This sample's cell subset or site label indicates: CD45RA-negative fraction. This clonotype originated in a man aged 18-30 years in good health. Some clones in this sample may be carry-over from other donors' samples. The V and J genes are TRBV6-6 and TRBJ1-5; perhaps TRBD1 is the D gene, with 6 bases matching. The nucleotide sequence is given as TGTGCCAGCAGCCCCCAGGGGCAATCAGGGCCCCAGCATTTT. It specifies CASSPQGQSGPQHF.